Below, 25 T cell receptor beta chains from the same sample are listed, as sequenced in a study of blood T cell repertoires in COVID-19. Only in-frame clones appear in the TCRdb table, and some are missing; sequencing was by immunoSEQ multiplex PCR. The sample carries some 150,000 clones, about 89% recorded once. Input material: peripheral blood. These receptors were collected from a man between 65 and 85 years old with acute or convalescent COVID-19.

This clone is a singleton in its sample. This chain connects TRBV7-6 to TRBJ2-5; a weak D match, TRBD2 (6 bases). Trimming pared 1 base from V and 5 bases from J, leaving 14 bases between. CDR3 length equals 15 residues. Germline V lookup: CDR1 SGHVS, CDR2 FNYEAQ. The CDR3 nucleotides are TGTGCCAGCAGCTTAGGTAGGGGAGGCGCTGAGACCCAGTACTTC. Encoded protein: CASSLGRGGAETQYF.

The V call is TRBV14, the J call TRBJ2-7; 7 bases line up with TRBD1. The germline CDR1 and CDR2 sequences are SGHDN and FVKESK. V trimming: 3 bases; J trimming: 3 bases; junction bases outside the gene matches: 17. The CDR3 runs 18 residues. The CDR3 region has the DNA TGTGCCAGCAGCCAGTATGGACAGGCTTGGGAGATTGGCTACGAGCAGTACTTC. Amino acids: CASSQYGQAWEIGYEQYF. The variable domain in full, with the rest retrieved from reference TRBV14 and TRBJ2-7, is EAGVTQFPSHSVIEKGQTVTLRCDPISGHDNLYWYRRVMGKEIKFLLHFVKESKQDESGMPNNRFLAERTGGTYSTLKVQPAELEDSGVYFCASSQYGQAWEIGYEQYFGPGTRLTVT.

The chain uses TRBV25-1 and TRBJ2-1, with D possibly TRBD1 on 6 matching bases. The CDR3 is made up of 15 amino acids. CDR1 is MGHDK and CDR2 is SYGVNS in the germline V gene. V shed 8 bases and J shed 8 bases, with 22 bases lying between them. In DNA form, the CDR3 reads TGTGCCAGCTCCAGGGGAACGATGGTTGGGGATGAGCAGTTCTTC. Encoded protein: CASSRGTMVGDEQFF.

The J gene is TRBJ2-5, the V gene TRBV5-1; 16 bases are shared with TRBD2. Germline CDR1 reads SGHRS; CDR2 reads YFSETQ. The CDR3 consists of 17 residues. The V and J ends lost 0 bases and 4 bases, in that order; junction bases with no gene match: 3. The CDR3 coding sequence is TGCGCCAGCAGCTTGGAGGGACTAGCGGGAGGGGGAGAGACCCAGTACTTC. This encodes CASSLEGLAGGGETQYF.

J is TRBJ1-4 and V is TRBV28; D is perhaps TRBD1 (6 bases). This CDR3 is built from 15 residues. V dropped 9 bases and J dropped 7 bases, with 21 bases sitting between them. Germline V lookup: CDR1 MDHEN, CDR2 SYDVKM. This CDR3 is CASFSRGLLGEKLFF. CDR3 DNA sequence: TGTGCCAGTTTTTCCAGGGGTTTGCTGGGTGAAAAACTGTTTTTT.

The chain uses TRBV30 and TRBJ2-3; unclear D gene. CDR1 is GTSNPN, CDR2 SVGIG, per germline (reference sequence). V lost 3 bases and J 2 bases, leaving 15 bases between the germline ends. This CDR3 is 15 amino acids long. CDR3 residues: CAWSTRVTNTDTQYF. The CDR3 bases are TGTGCCTGGAGCACCCGGGTAACTAACACAGATACGCAGTATTTT.

This clone was recorded only once. This sequence joins TRBV5-1 and TRBJ1-2; 9 bases map to TRBD1. The V gene's germline CDR1 is SGHRS and CDR2 YFSETQ. The CDR3 length is 15 residues. V dropped 2 bases and J dropped 6; count of bases not matched to a gene: 8. CDR3 in amino acids: CASSLDLTGGHGYTF. CDR3 bases: TGCGCCAGCAGCTTAGACTTGACAGGGGGTCATGGCTACACCTTC. Looking up the rest from reference TRBV5-1 and TRBJ1-2 gives the full variable domain: KAGVTQTPRYLIKTRGQQVTLSCSPISGHRSVSWYQQTPGQGLQFLFEYFSETQRNKGNFPGRFSGRQFSNSRSEMNVSTLELGDSALYLCASSLDLTGGHGYTFGSGTRLTVV.

This sequence joins TRBV18 and TRBJ1-5; D gene ambiguous. Trimming removed 3 bases from V and 5 bases from J, with 8 bases in between. Per the germline V gene, CDR1 is KGHSH and CDR2 is LQKENI. The CDR3 extends over 13 amino acids. CDR3 sequence: CASSPGSHQPQHF. CDR3 DNA: TGTGCCAGCTCACCGGGGAGTCATCAGCCCCAGCATTTT.

As to this clone: The junction shows a germline mismatch at one end, possibly a read error. The J gene is TRBJ2-7, the V gene TRBV6-6; 7 positions agree with TRBD1. The germline V gene encodes CDR1 MNHNY and CDR2 SVGAGI (reference sequence). The CDR3 sequence is 13 residues long. CDR3 region: CASSGGQSGPGHF. CDR3 DNA: TGTGCCAGCAGTGGGGGACAGTCAGGCCCAGGGCACTTC.

The V gene is TRBV18, the J gene TRBJ1-1; the match to TRBD1 covers 7 bases. Trimming cost V 6 bases and J 1 base; bases outside gene matches: 11. Germline CDR1 KGHSH, CDR2 LQKENI. CDR3 length: 16 residues. CDR3 sequence: CASSELQGITNTEAFF. Written as DNA, the CDR3 is TGTGCCAGCTCGGAATTACAGGGGATCACGAACACTGAAGCTTTCTTT.

The chain has TRBV7-2 and TRBJ1-1; D call uncertain. This CDR3 is built from 14 residues. The V end was cut by 1 base, the J end by 1 base, with 7 bases between. Germline CDR1 is SGHTA and CDR2 is FQGNSA. Written as DNA, the CDR3 is TGTGCCAGCAGCTTAGGGGCGGGGAACACTGAAGCTTTCTTT. Its protein is CASSLGAGNTEAFF. Drawing the rest from reference TRBV7-2 and TRBJ1-1, the complete variable domain is GAGVSQSPSNKVTEKGKDVELRCDPISGHTALYWYRQSLGQGLEFLIYFQGNSAPDKSGLPSDRFSAERTGGSVSTLTIQRTQQEDSAVYLCASSLGAGNTEAFFGQGTRLTVV.

CDR3: CASSEGLRTGELFF. In nucleotides, the CDR3 is TGCGCCAGCAGTGAAGGACTTCGCACCGGGGAGCTGTTTTTT. The V gene is TRBV10-1, the J gene TRBJ2-2; a possible D gene is TRBD2 (5 bases). Trimming removed 3 bases at V and 4 bases at J, with 9 bases between. In germline, CDR1 is WNHNN, CDR2 SYGVQD (reference sequence). The CDR3 runs 14 residues.

The rearrangement uses TRBV5-6 and TRBJ2-1; 7 bases align to TRBD2. This CDR3 comprises 16 residues. V was clipped by 1 base and J by 2 bases; unmatched bases: 6. Germline values: CDR1 SGHDT, CDR2 YYEEEE. CDR3 amino acids: CASSLLRGITYNEQFF. DNA for the CDR3: TGTGCCAGCAGCTTGTTGCGGGGGATTACCTACAATGAGCAGTTCTTC.

The table lists this clone with a count of one. This chain links TRBV4-3 with TRBJ2-7; D is perhaps TRBD2 (7 bases). Germline V CDR1 and CDR2: LGHNA, YSLEER. The CDR3 is 17 amino acids. The V gene lost 0 bases and the J gene lost 1 base, with 16 bases spanning the gap. The CDR3 DNA follows: TGCGCCAGCAGCCAAGATATAGCCGGGGGGCGGTCCTACGAGCAGTACTTC. It translates to CASSQDIAGGRSYEQYF.

On this clone itself: This specimen includes other DNA sequences encoding the same CDR3. The rearrangement uses TRBV5-4 and TRBJ2-3; 11 bases agree with TRBD2. V dropped 2 bases and J dropped 0; count of bases not matched to a gene: 2. CDR1 and CDR2 from the germline V gene are SGHNT and YYREEE (reference sequence). The CDR3 contains 16 residues. This CDR3 is CASSFRLAGSTDTQYF. The CDR3 DNA reads TGTGCCAGCAGCTTTAGACTAGCGGGAAGCACAGATACGCAGTATTTT.

The chain carries TRBV6-2 or TRBV6-3 and TRBJ2-5, with a tentative D call TRBD1 (6 bases). V was cut by 5 bases and J by 4 bases, with 11 bases left in between. Germline loops: CDR1 MNHEY, CDR2 SVGEGT. The CDR3 consists of 13 residues. The CDR3 sequence: CASSDQGRETQYF. The DNA for the CDR3 is TGTGCCAGCAGTGATCAGGGGCGAGAGACCCAGTACTTC.

The chain employs TRBV20-1 and TRBJ2-1, with a weak D call TRBD2 (5 bases). The V end lost 3 bases, the J end lost 14 bases, and 14 bases lay between the germline ends. Germline lookup yields CDR1 DFQATT and CDR2 SNEGSKA (reference sequence). This CDR3 region has 11 residues. CDR3 in DNA: TGCAGTGCTAGCTCCGGGGATAGGGAGTTCTTC. Translating it yields CSASSGDREFF.

The chain links TRBV2 to TRBJ2-2; D remains unclear. V was trimmed by 1 base and J by 4 bases, leaving 10 bases between them. Germline V gene sequence: CDR1 SNHLY, CDR2 FYNNEI. There are 15 residues in the CDR3. The CDR3 loop is CASSEVTEPTGELFF. For the CDR3, the DNA is TGTGCCAGCAGTGAAGTAACAGAACCCACCGGGGAGCTGTTTTTT.

This chain uses TRBV6-5 with TRBJ1-1, with D tentatively TRBD1 (5 bases). This CDR3 region has 14 residues. CDR1 MNHEY and CDR2 SVGAGI come from the germline V gene. V was cut by 6 bases and J by 1 base, with 12 bases left in between. The DNA for the CDR3 is TGTGCCAGCAGCTCGGGACTGTCGAACACTGAAGCTTTCTTT. Its translation: CASSSGLSNTEAFF.

CDR3 nucleotides: TGTGCCTGGAGTGTACGACTTACCCTCCACTTT. Protein sequence: CAWSVRLTLHF. The rearrangement uses TRBV30 and TRBJ1-6; unclear D gene. The CDR3 length is 11 residues. V was trimmed by 0 bases and J by 14 bases, leaving 8 bases between them. Germline V CDR1 and CDR2: GTSNPN, SVGIG (reference sequence).

The rearrangement uses TRBV7-8 and TRBJ2-2; D not certain. The length of the CDR3 is 14 residues. CDR1 and CDR2 (germline): SGHVS, FQNEAQ. Trimming took off 1 base at V and 3 bases at J, with 6 bases between the two ends. Written as DNA, the CDR3 is TGTGCCAGCAGCTTAGAACGGTACACCGGGGAGCTGTTTTTT. This codes for CASSLERYTGELFF.

The chain is built from TRBV5-1 and TRBJ1-2, with D possibly being TRBD1 (6 bases). Per the germline V gene, CDR1 is SGHRS and CDR2 is YFSETQ. The length of the CDR3 is 13 residues. Deletions cut 4 bases from V and 8 bases from J, with 15 bases between. The chain's CDR3 is CASSPSGEIGYTF. The CDR3 coding sequence is TGCGCCAGCAGCCCCTCAGGGGAGATCGGCTACACCTTC.

The CDR3 region is CASTTLTGQETQYF. CDR3 bases: TGTGCCAGCACCACGTTGACAGGGCAAGAGACCCAGTACTTC. The rearrangement links TRBV5-5 to TRBJ2-5; 7 bases match TRBD1. This CDR3 is 14 amino acids long. With 6 bases clipped from V and 2 bases from J, the junction kept 7 bases outside the gene matches. Germline V gives CDR1 SGHKS, CDR2 YYEKEE (reference sequence). The full variable domain, rest sourced from reference TRBV5-5 and TRBJ2-5, is DAGVTQSPTHLIKTRGQQVTLRCSPISGHKSVSWYQQVLGQGPQFIFQYYEKEERGRGNFPDRFSARQFPNYSSELNVNALLLGDSALYLCASTTLTGQETQYFGPGTRLLVL.

The chain combines TRBV5-1 with TRBJ2-3; 7 nucleotides agree with TRBD2. In germline, CDR1 is SGHRS, CDR2 YFSETQ. The CDR3 spans 14 residues. J lost 4 bases, V lost 0 bases, and 2 bases had no gene match. The CDR3 coding sequence is TGCGCCAGCAGCTTGGTTCGGGGGGCAGATACGCAGTATTTT. It yields the protein CASSLVRGADTQYF.

This chain links TRBV27 with TRBJ2-7, with TRBD1 matching 9 bases. The CDR3 runs 15 residues. CDR1 MNHEY and CDR2 SMNVEV come from the germline V gene (reference sequence). The V segment lost 7 bases and the J segment 3 bases; nucleotides outside the gene matches: 10. The CDR3 DNA reads as TGTGCCAGCACCTTTGCCGGGACAGGGTACTACGAGCAGTACTTC. Its protein is CASTFAGTGYYEQYF.